This T cell receptor beta chain came from a study of blood T cells in healthy people across ages. Study at large: Using template switching, researchers captured about one barcoded beta molecule for each two T cells.

There are many counts of this clonotype. Sample-barcoded 5' priming and a J-beta primer mix drove a second PCR of 7 to 11 cycles. Each CDR3 protein is one row after TCRdb ran MiXCR on the 5' RACE reads. Among some 1,800,000 distinct CDR3 sequences listed, around 40% were seen once. Donor samples were obtained from healthy Caucasian individuals from Russia, aged 6 to 90. V gave up 6 bases and J gave up 4 bases, with 11 bases separating them. Germline loops: CDR1 KGHDR, CDR2 SFDVKD. This CDR3 region has 13 residues. The rearrangement uses TRBV24-1 and TRBJ2-5; D possibly matches TRBD1 or TRBD2 (5 bases each). The sequencing input was blood. The TCR sequence derives from a human donor in good health. CDR3 region: CATSLAGRETQYF. In nucleotides, the CDR3 is TGTGCCACCAGTCTTGCAGGGAGAGAGACCCAGTACTTC.